This T cell receptor (beta chain) derives from a study of blood T cell repertoires in COVID-19. Here immunoSEQ multiplex PCR was the method, and the copy in TCRdb shows in-frame clones only, minus some. The sample lists around 450,000 clones, roughly 87% occurring once. Sequencing used PBMCs or T cells enriched from blood (not recorded which). The source is a woman between 18 and 29 years old with acute COVID-19.

CDR3 amino acids: CASTETGTDTQYF. The CDR3 DNA reads as TGTGCCAGCACCGAGACAGGGACAGATACGCAGTATTTT. This sequence joins TRBV11-2 and TRBJ2-3, with 7 bases matching TRBD1. Germline-derived CDR1 and CDR2 are SGHAT and FQNNGV. V shed 7 bases, J shed 3 bases, and the junction held 4 bases outside the gene matches. The CDR3 extends over 13 amino acids.